This TCR beta chain was sequenced during a study of OX40 agonist ivuxolimab in advanced cancers. Turning to the study itself: Intravenous ivuxolimab was administered to patients every 2 weeks at 0.01 to 10 mg/kg. Those enrolled were 82.7% male, with a mean age of roughly 62 years and ages from about 20 to 79. Study findings and constraints: There were, on average, more expanded clones in CD8+ T cells than in CD4+. Clonal expansion by week 6 occurred in CD4+ and CD8+ blood T cells (at 0.1 to 3.0 mg/kg).

Data came from immunoSEQ multiplex PCR; TCRdb stores just in-frame clones and leaves some out. Altogether around 41,000 clones are present, 85% to 90% being singletons, with the ten largest covering 4.5% to 6%. CDR3 length: 14 amino acids. Germline CDR1 is MGHRA and CDR2 is YSYEKL. Trimming took 7 bases from V and 9 from J, leaving 21 bases between them. Worth noting for this clone: Its antigen is unidentified.

The rearrangement uses TRBV4-1 and TRBJ2-5; possible D gene TRBD2, 5 bases. The source is an adult with an advanced solid tumor such as melanoma, head and neck, liver or kidney cancer. The sequencing here drew on CD4+ or CD8+ T cells sorted from blood, taken in a trial of the OX40 agonist ivuxolimab. Written as DNA, the CDR3 is TGCGCCAGCACACGAACCCCGACGGGGTCGGCCCAGTACTTC. This sequence encodes CASTRTPTGSAQYF.